This TCR beta chain was captured in a study of shared clonotypes between healthy human individuals. CD8 cells regarded as naive lacked CD45RO, were positively chosen for CCR7, and omitted terminally differentiated effector memory CD45RA+ cells. From germline, CDR1 is SGHDT and CDR2 YYEEEE. Deletions cut 4 bases from V and 0 bases from J, with 9 bases between. The CDR3 sequence is 14 residues long. Here immunoSEQ multiplex PCR was the method, and the copy in TCRdb shows in-frame clones only, minus some. The data hold fewer than 1 million clones, with around 96% observed a single time. Input material: naive CD8+ T cells sorted from blood. The chain carries TRBV5-6 and TRBJ2-3, with TRBD1 as a possible D gene (5 bases). The receptor was isolated from a young man in good health. In nucleotides, the CDR3 is TGTGCCAGCAGCGGGGCCCCTAGCACAGATACGCAGTATTTT. Protein: CASSGAPSTDTQYF.